One and the same sample provided the 21 T cell receptor beta chains below, sequenced in a study of PD-L1 blockade in urothelial cancer. TCRdb's copy holds only in-frame clones and misses some; the assay was immunoSEQ multiplex PCR. The table records 40,000 to 55,000 clones, under 90% of them present only once. The sequencing here drew on PBMCs, taken around atezolizumab (anti-PD-L1) treatment. The receptor set was obtained from a man aged 35 to 55 with urothelial cancer.

The rearrangement uses TRBV5-1 and TRBJ2-2, with 10 bases lining up with TRBD2. CDR1 and CDR2 (germline): SGHRS, YFSETQ. Trimming took 2 bases from V and 1 from J; bases not matched to a gene: 5. This CDR3 comprises 17 residues. Here the CDR3 reads CASSFSGRAGNTGELFF. CDR3 bases: TGCGCCAGCAGCTTCAGCGGGAGGGCCGGGAACACCGGGGAGCTGTTTTTT.

The chain employs TRBV2 and TRBJ1-4; weak D call: TRBD1 (6 bases). There are 18 residues in the CDR3. Germline CDR1 is SNHLY and CDR2 is FYNNEI. Trimming took 5 bases from V and 0 from J, leaving 19 bases between them. The CDR3 DNA reads as TGTGCCAGCAGTCGTTACGGGGGGGGCTATGCAACTAATGAAAAACTGTTTTTT. This translates into CASSRYGGGYATNEKLFF.

The chain carries TRBV9 and TRBJ2-7, with TRBD2 matching 11 bases. V shed 2 bases, J shed 3 bases, and the junction held 4 bases outside the gene matches. The CDR3 contains 15 residues. Germline assignment: CDR1 SGDLS and CDR2 YYNGEE. The CDR3 reads CASSVAGTSGYEQYF. Here the CDR3 DNA reads TGTGCCAGCAGCGTGGCCGGGACTAGCGGCTACGAGCAGTACTTC.

The V gene is TRBV19, the J gene TRBJ2-1; D not resolved. CDR3 length: 14 amino acids. Germline V gives CDR1 LNHDA, CDR2 SQIVND (reference sequence). The V end was cut by 2 bases, the J end by 5 bases, with 10 bases between. Here the CDR3 DNA reads TGTGCCAGTAGTATACGGAACAGAAACAATGAGCAGTTCTTC. Protein sequence: CASSIRNRNNEQFF.

The rearrangement joins TRBV10-3 to TRBJ1-3; a possible D gene is TRBD1 (6 bases). Germline V gives CDR1 ENHRY, CDR2 SYGVKD. The V end was cut by 4 bases, the J end by 4 bases, with 20 bases between. The length of the CDR3 is 17 residues. The CDR3, as DNA: TGTGCCATCAGTGGATTCCCGGGACAAGCTGACGGAAACACCATATATTTT. Its translation is CAISGFPGQADGNTIYF.

This chain connects TRBV28 to TRBJ2-1; 10 bases match TRBD2. Germline values: CDR1 MDHEN, CDR2 SYDVKM. The junction had 15 bases not matched to a gene; V was cut back by 8 bases and J by 8 bases. This CDR3 is built from 16 residues. DNA for the CDR3: TGTGCCAGCCACGCCCGGGCTAGCGGGAGTTTGGATGAGCAGTTCTTC. This sequence encodes CASHARASGSLDEQFF.

The J gene is TRBJ2-3, the V gene TRBV5-1, with D perhaps TRBD2 (6 bases). There are 14 residues in the CDR3. Trimming pared 0 bases from V and 6 bases from J, leaving 11 bases between. Germline CDR1 reads SGHRS; CDR2 reads YFSETQ. The CDR3 DNA is TGCGCCAGCAGCTTGGGACTAGGGGAGGATACGCAGTATTTT. This gives the protein CASSLGLGEDTQYF.

The rearrangement joins TRBV19 to TRBJ2-2; tentative D call: TRBD2 (5 bases). V was cut by 3 bases and J by 1 base, with 6 bases left in between. CDR3 length: 14 amino acids. Germline V lookup: CDR1 LNHDA, CDR2 SQIVND (reference sequence). The CDR3 DNA reads as TGTGCCAGTAGTATGGCGGGGAACACCGGGGAGCTGTTTTTT. It is translated as CASSMAGNTGELFF.

Judged by abundance, this clone is medium-sized. The CDR3 DNA sequence: TGTGCCAGCAGCCCTGGACAGGGGCCTTACACCGGGGAGCTGTTTTTT. As protein: CASSPGQGPYTGELFF. The chain joins TRBV7-8 to TRBJ2-2, with 9 bases identical to TRBD1. V lost 5 bases, J lost 3 bases, and 7 bases stayed unmatched. Germline CDR1 is SGHVS and CDR2 is FQNEAQ. The CDR3 totals 16 residues.

This chain connects TRBV7-8 to TRBJ2-3, with 10 nucleotides matching TRBD2. Per the germline V gene, CDR1 is SGHVS and CDR2 is FQNEAQ. CDR3 size: 16 residues. Unmatched junction bases numbered 9, after V lost 5 bases and J lost 4 bases. The CDR3 DNA is TGTGCCAGCAGCCGACAACCGGGACTAGCGTCAGATACGCAGTATTTT. This translates into CASSRQPGLASDTQYF. Full variable domain (remainder filled in from reference TRBV7-8 and TRBJ2-3): GAGVSQSPRYKVAKRGQDVALRCDPISGHVSLFWYQQALGQGPEFLTYFQNEAQLDKSGLPSDRFFAERPEGSVSTLKIQRTQQEDSAVYLCASSRQPGLASDTQYFGPGTRLTVL.

V and J are TRBV18 and TRBJ2-1, with D maybe TRBD1 (6 bases). V was clipped by 4 bases and J by 7 bases, with 11 bases between them. Per germline, CDR1 KGHSH and CDR2 LQKENI. The CDR3 sequence is 13 residues long. In nucleotides, the CDR3 is TGTGCCAGCTCACGGACAGAGGGTAATGAGCAGTTCTTC. The encoded protein is CASSRTEGNEQFF.

The V call is TRBV9, the J call TRBJ2-1; 7 bases agree with TRBD2. Unmatched junction bases numbered 7, after V lost 0 bases and J lost 1 base. Germline V lookup: CDR1 SGDLS, CDR2 YYNGEE. This CDR3 comprises 17 residues. The CDR3 sequence: CASSVEVGGGSYNEQFF. The CDR3 nucleotides read TGTGCCAGCAGCGTAGAGGTTGGCGGGGGTTCCTACAATGAGCAGTTCTTC.

The chain employs TRBV7-2 and TRBJ2-1; 11 bases are a match to TRBD2. The CDR3 totals 17 residues. CDR1 and CDR2 from the germline V gene are SGHTA and FQGNSA. With 7 bases clipped from V and 4 bases from J, the junction kept 12 bases outside the gene matches. CDR3 protein: CASTRLAGGNGYNEQFF. CDR3 nucleotides: TGTGCCAGCACGCGTCTAGCGGGAGGCAATGGGTACAATGAGCAGTTCTTC.

V gene TRBV5-1 combines with J gene TRBJ2-1; no clear D gene. The CDR3 is made up of 12 amino acids. V was trimmed by 0 bases and J by 6 bases, leaving 4 bases between them. Germline-derived CDR1 and CDR2 are SGHRS and YFSETQ. The CDR3: CASSLAFNEQFF. DNA for the CDR3: TGCGCCAGCAGCTTGGCCTTCAATGAGCAGTTCTTC.

This chain links TRBV6-5 with TRBJ1-1; possibly TRBD1 for D (5 bases). V was clipped by 2 bases and J by 4 bases, with 17 bases between them. The germline CDR1 and CDR2 sequences are MNHEY and SVGAGI. This CDR3 has 16 amino acids. For the CDR3, the DNA is TGTGCCAGCAGTTACACTCCGGTGGGGGAGGGCACTGAAGCTTTCTTT. Its protein is CASSYTPVGEGTEAFF.

The chain is built from TRBV18 and TRBJ2-7, with 10 nucleotides matching TRBD1. This CDR3 is 15 amino acids long. V was pared by 3 bases and J by 0 bases, with 2 bases of the junction left unmatched. The V gene's germline CDR1 is KGHSH and CDR2 LQKENI. The CDR3 sequence is CASSPRDRGSYEQYF. The CDR3 coding sequence is TGTGCCAGCTCACCGCGGGACAGGGGCTCCTACGAGCAGTACTTC.

This clone appeared a single time. V gene TRBV11-2 combines with J gene TRBJ2-3; possible D gene TRBD2, 6 bases. CDR1 SGHAT and CDR2 FQNNGV come from the germline V gene. The CDR3 sequence is 17 residues long. Trimming removed 3 bases at V and 2 bases at J, with 18 bases between. CDR3 DNA sequence: TGTGCCAGCAGCTTTTCAGAGGGACTTAAAATCACAGATACGCAGTATTTT. Translated, it gives CASSFSEGLKITDTQYF.

The chain combines TRBV4-3 with TRBJ1-1; 7 bases fit TRBD1. The CDR3 runs to 13 residues. Germline V gene sequence: CDR1 LGHNA, CDR2 YSLEER. The J segment lost 5 bases and the V segment lost 3 bases, leaving 3 bases of the junction unmatched. The CDR3 loop reads CASSHTGETEAFF. DNA for the CDR3: TGCGCCAGCAGCCATACAGGGGAAACTGAAGCTTTCTTT.

The genes are TRBV6-5 and TRBJ2-2; tentative D call: TRBD1 (5 bases). Germline assignment: CDR1 MNHEY and CDR2 SVGAGI. The CDR3 runs to 14 residues. V was clipped by 2 bases and J by 5 bases, with 9 bases between them. This chain's CDR3 is CASSYQRTTGELFF. CDR3 nucleotide sequence: TGTGCCAGCAGTTACCAGAGGACAACCGGGGAGCTGTTTTTT.

The CDR3 bases are TGTGCCAGCAGCGGGACTAGCGGGAGAGCCAATGAGCAGTTCTTC. This sequence encodes CASSGTSGRANEQFF. This chain uses TRBV7-8 with TRBJ2-1; 14 bases are a match to TRBD2. The CDR3 spans 15 residues. V shed 5 bases and J 6 bases; nucleotides not matched to a gene: 3. CDR1 and CDR2 from the germline V gene are SGHVS and FQNEAQ. The full variable domain, in which reference TRBV7-8 and TRBJ2-1 provide the parts outside the CDR3, is GAGVSQSPRYKVAKRGQDVALRCDPISGHVSLFWYQQALGQGPEFLTYFQNEAQLDKSGLPSDRFFAERPEGSVSTLKIQRTQQEDSAVYLCASSGTSGRANEQFFGPGTRLTVL.

The chain carries TRBV30 and TRBJ2-7, with 9 nucleotides matching TRBD1. The CDR3 runs to 14 residues. CDR1 is GTSNPN, CDR2 SVGIG, per germline (reference sequence). The ends lost 3 bases at V and 2 bases at J; junction bases unmatched: 5. This CDR3 reads CAWRKGTGTYEQYF. DNA for the CDR3: TGTGCCTGGAGGAAGGGGACAGGGACCTACGAGCAGTACTTC.